This entry concerns a single T cell receptor beta chain. Its cognate antigen has yet to be identified. No clone much larger than this one lies a single base away; base qualities are absent. This record belongs to a study of T-cell memory formation after mild COVID-19 (dated by TCRdb to the early 2020s). Concerning the study at large: TCR sequence clusters from the two donors were found to be largely donor specific. In a couple of donors, T-cell clones that expanded and contracted after mild COVID-19 were tracked by sequencing TCRalpha and TCRbeta repertoires over time. Two young, previously healthy adult volunteers made up the cohort, one male and one female.

The sample was run on an Illumina NovaSeq 6000. TCRalpha and TCRbeta cDNA libraries were constructed by 5'RACE with constant-segment primers, with sample barcodes and unique molecular identifiers being introduced. Trizol reagent was used to extract RNA from every sample. Libraries were amplified in two PCR steps, with a second sample barcode and Illumina TruSeq adapters added in the second step. Sequencing of the libraries was done on an Illumina NovaSeq, producing 2 x 150 bp paired-end reads. As for how the authors treated the data: Demultiplexing of reads and collapsing into UMI-guided consensus sequences were performed with migec v1.2.7. With mixcr v2.1.11, UMI consensuses were aligned to TRA and TRB V and J templates and assembled into clonotypes. Clonotypes were classified as expanded or contracted when called significant by both edgeR and NoisET, with noise models trained on biological replicates. edgeR calls used a false discovery rate-adjusted p below 0.01 and a log2 fold-change threshold of 1. As an exploratory analysis of dynamics, PCA with hierarchical clustering was applied to max-normalized trajectories of the 1000 most abundant clonotypes. Separately sequenced CD4+ and CD8+ repertoires were used to assign a CD4 or CD8 phenotype to each responding clone. Using fastp trimming at Q25 and MiXCR clonotype assembly, TCRdb reanalyzed the public sequencing data and kept in-frame beta chains. Each entry is one CDR3 protein sequence, shown with its most common DNA and genes. The V and J calls come from TCRdb's annotation, not from the publication. The sample table holds more than 300,000 distinct CDR3 sequences, of which approximately 14% were seen once. The ten top clones hold about a fifth of the sample.

The full study reports these points: Whether the second-wave clones peaking on day 37 were SARS-CoV-2 specific was not confirmed. The study covered only a couple of mild cases, and larger cohorts including severe cases with pre-infection samples were considered necessary. Contracting CD4+ clones were located mainly in the CM and EM memory subsets, whereas CD8+ clones were found to be enriched in EMRA. Some responding clones were detected in pre-infection memory, which suggested that pre-existing cross-reactive memory T cells had joined the SARS-CoV-2 response. Clones that contracted from day 15 to 85 showed balanced CD4/CD8 phenotypes, whereas a second wave of clones that expanded from day 15 to 37 leaned towards CD4+.

CDR1 LGHNA and CDR2 YNFKEQ are derived from the germline V gene. The CDR3 goes from the cysteine to the phenylalanine over 14 residues. Only the CDR3 DNA stays, 42 bases, in frame from base 1. V drops 4 bases and J drops 5 bases, leaving 11 bases in between. Ficoll-Paque density gradient centrifugation was the method used to isolate PBMCs. The chain joins TRBV4-2 to TRBJ1-4, with the D gene call left open. The source of this sequence is a man between 18 and 35 years old who had mild COVID-19 (a few samples of this study predate the infection). The sample titles of this study are shuffled in the database, so cell type and time point are left out; the donor was told from shared clones. Material for sequencing was PBMCs or a T cell subset sorted from them (not recorded which). The bases read TGTGCCAGCAGCCGGGCAGAAGTAAATGAAAAACTGTTTTTT. The encoded protein is CASSRAEVNEKLFF.